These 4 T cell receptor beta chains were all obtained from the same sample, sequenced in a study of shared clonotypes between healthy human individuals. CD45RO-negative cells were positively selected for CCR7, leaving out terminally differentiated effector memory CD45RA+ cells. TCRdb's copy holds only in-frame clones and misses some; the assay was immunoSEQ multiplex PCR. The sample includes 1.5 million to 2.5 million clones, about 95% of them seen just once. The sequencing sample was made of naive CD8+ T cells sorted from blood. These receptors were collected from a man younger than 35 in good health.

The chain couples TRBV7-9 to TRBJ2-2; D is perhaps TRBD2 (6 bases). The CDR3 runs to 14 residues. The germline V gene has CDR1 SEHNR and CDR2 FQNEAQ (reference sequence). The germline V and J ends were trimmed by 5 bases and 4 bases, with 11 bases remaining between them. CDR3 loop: CASSPSEGTGELFF. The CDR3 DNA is TGTGCCAGCAGCCCTTCGGAGGGCACCGGGGAGCTGTTTTTT.

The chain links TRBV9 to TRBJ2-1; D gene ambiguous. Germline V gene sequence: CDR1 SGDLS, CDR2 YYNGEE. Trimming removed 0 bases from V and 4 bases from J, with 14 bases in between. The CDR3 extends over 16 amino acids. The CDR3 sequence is CASSVARRSPYNEQFF. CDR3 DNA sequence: TGTGCCAGCAGCGTAGCGAGGCGGAGCCCTTACAATGAGCAGTTCTTC. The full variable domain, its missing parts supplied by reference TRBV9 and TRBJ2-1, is DSGVTQTPKHLITATGQRVTLRCSPRSGDLSVYWYQQSLDQGLQFLIQYYNGEERAKGNILERFSAQQFPDLHSELNLSSLELGDSALYFCASSVARRSPYNEQFFGPGTRLTVL.

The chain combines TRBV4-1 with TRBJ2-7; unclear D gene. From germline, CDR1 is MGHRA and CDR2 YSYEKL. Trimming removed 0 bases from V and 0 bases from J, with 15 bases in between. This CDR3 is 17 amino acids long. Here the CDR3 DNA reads TGCGCCAGCAGCCAAGAGCTTGCGTCGAGGAGCTCCTACGAGCAGTACTTC. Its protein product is CASSQELASRSSYEQYF.

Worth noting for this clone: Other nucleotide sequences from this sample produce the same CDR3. CDR3 bases: TGCAGCGTTGCGAGAGGAAACGAGCAGTACTTC. This encodes CSVARGNEQYF. The genes are TRBV29-1 and TRBJ2-7; the D is unclear. Trimming shortened V by 4 bases and J by 5 bases, and 9 bases separated the two germline ends. Germline V gene lookup returns CDR1 SQVTM and CDR2 ANQGSEA. The CDR3 is 11 residues long.